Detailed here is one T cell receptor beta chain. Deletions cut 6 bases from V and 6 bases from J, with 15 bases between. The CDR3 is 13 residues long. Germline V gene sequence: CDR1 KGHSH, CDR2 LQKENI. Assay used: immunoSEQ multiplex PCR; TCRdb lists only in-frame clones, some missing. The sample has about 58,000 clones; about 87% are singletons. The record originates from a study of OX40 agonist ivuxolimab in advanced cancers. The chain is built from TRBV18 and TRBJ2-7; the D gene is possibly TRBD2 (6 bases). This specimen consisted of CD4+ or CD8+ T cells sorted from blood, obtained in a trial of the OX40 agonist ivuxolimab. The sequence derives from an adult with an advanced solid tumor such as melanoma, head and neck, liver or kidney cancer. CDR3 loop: CASSGGEGREQYF. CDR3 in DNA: TGTGCCAGCTCCGGGGGAGAGGGTCGCGAGCAGTACTTC.